Below, 29 T cell receptor beta chains from the same sample are listed, as sequenced in a study of lymphopenia after photon versus proton radiotherapy. The table came from immunoSEQ multiplex PCR; TCRdb's copy has only in-frame clones and leaves some out. The sample has around 25,000 clones, 75% to 90% seen once. Material: peripheral blood, obtained from a patient treated with photon-based radiotherapy. The source is a man aged 35 to 55 with gastric cancer.

This clone was observed a single time. DNA of the CDR3: TGTGCCAGTAGTACTGGGACAGGGAGTAATTCACCCCTCCACTTT. Translated, it gives CASSTGTGSNSPLHF. This chain connects TRBV19 to TRBJ1-6; the match to TRBD1 covers 9 bases. V dropped 4 bases and J dropped 6; count of bases not matched to a gene: 4. This CDR3 is built from 15 residues. CDR1 and CDR2 from the germline V gene are LNHDA and SQIVND (reference sequence).

V and J are TRBV4-1 and TRBJ2-2, with D possibly matching TRBD1 (6 bases). V lost 3 bases and J lost 0, with 17 bases in between. This CDR3 spans 18 amino acids. CDR1 MGHRA and CDR2 YSYEKL come from the germline V gene. The CDR3 sequence: CASSHWKGRQANTGELFF. CDR3 coding DNA: TGCGCCAGCAGCCATTGGAAGGGGAGACAGGCGAACACCGGGGAGCTGTTTTTT.

The gene calls are TRBV18 and TRBJ2-5; 14 bases map to TRBD2. The V gene's germline CDR1 is KGHSH and CDR2 LQKENI. V lost 5 bases to trimming and J lost 4 bases; unmatched junction nucleotides: 12. This CDR3 is built from 18 residues. The CDR3 reads CASSAFLRTSGGIETQYF. The CDR3 bases are TGTGCCAGCTCAGCTTTCCTGAGGACTAGCGGGGGGATAGAGACCCAGTACTTC.

The chain employs TRBV6-5 and TRBJ2-1, with TRBD1 matching 7 bases. CDR1 and CDR2 (germline): MNHEY, SVGAGI. J gave up 1 base and V 8 bases, and 5 bases lay outside the gene matches. The CDR3 totals 14 residues. The CDR3 spells CASRQGRSYNEQFF. The CDR3 region has the DNA TGTGCCAGCCGACAGGGCAGATCCTACAATGAGCAGTTCTTC.

In its sample, this clone was seen a few times. The chain carries TRBV6-5 and TRBJ1-2; 9 bases fit TRBD1. Unmatched junction bases numbered 2, after V lost 6 bases and J lost 3 bases. The CDR3 sequence is 13 residues long. Looked up from germline, CDR1 is MNHEY and CDR2 is SVGAGI. For the CDR3, the DNA is TGTGCCAGCAGGGGGGACAGGGACTATGGCTACACCTTC. Translating gives CASRGDRDYGYTF.

The CDR3 sequence: CASSQVRTRWETQYF. CDR3 coding DNA: TGTGCCAGCAGCCAAGTCAGGACTAGGTGGGAGACCCAGTACTTC. J is TRBJ2-5 and V is TRBV14, with 7 bases matching TRBD2. This CDR3 comprises 15 residues. Germline assignment: CDR1 SGHDN and CDR2 FVKESK. The trim removed 1 base at V and 5 bases at J, leaving 7 bases unmatched.

This chain uses TRBV11-2 with TRBJ1-4, with D possibly being TRBD1 (5 bases). This CDR3 has 17 amino acids. Trimming cost V 2 bases and J 3 bases, with 16 bases left between them. Germline CDR1 is SGHAT and CDR2 is FQNNGV. CDR3 in amino acids: CASSLRGATVSNEKLFF. The CDR3 DNA is TGTGCCAGCAGCTTAAGGGGAGCGACAGTTTCTAATGAAAAACTGTTTTTT.

This chain joins TRBV10-2 and TRBJ2-2, with D possibly TRBD1 on 6 matching bases. The germline gives CDR1 WSHSY, CDR2 SAAADI. Trimming took off 7 bases at V and 0 bases at J, with 9 bases between the two ends. The CDR3 extends over 14 amino acids. Here the CDR3 DNA reads TGCGCCAGCACTTGGGACACGAACACCGGGGAGCTGTTTTTT. Residues: CASTWDTNTGELFF.

This sequence joins TRBV6-5 and TRBJ1-1, with D maybe TRBD1 (5 bases). Germline CDR1 is MNHEY and CDR2 is SVGAGI. Deletions cut 0 bases from V and 5 bases from J, with 10 bases between. The CDR3 has 14 residues. The CDR3 loop reads CASSYSGVETEAFF. CDR3 coding DNA: TGTGCCAGCAGTTACTCAGGGGTAGAGACTGAAGCTTTCTTT.

This clone was seen a handful of times. This rearrangement joins TRBV18 to TRBJ2-1; D remains ambiguous. CDR3 length: 14 amino acids. Germline CDR1 and CDR2: KGHSH and LQKENI. The V gene lost 3 bases and the J gene lost 7 bases, with 13 bases spanning the gap. The CDR3: CASSPWANGNEQFF. The CDR3 nucleotides are TGTGCCAGCTCACCCTGGGCCAACGGGAATGAGCAGTTCTTC.

This chain links TRBV29-1 with TRBJ2-5, with TRBD1 matching over 8 bases. Germline V CDR1 and CDR2: SQVTM, ANQGSEA. This CDR3 is built from 14 residues. The V segment lost 5 bases and the J segment 5 bases; nucleotides outside the gene matches: 10. This CDR3 is CSVRQGNFGETQYF. CDR3 coding DNA: TGCAGCGTTCGACAGGGGAACTTTGGGGAGACCCAGTACTTC.

The chain is built from TRBV9 and TRBJ2-1; tentatively, D is TRBD1 (6 bases). Per the germline V gene, CDR1 is SGDLS and CDR2 is YYNGEE. The length of the CDR3 is 15 residues. The V end was cut by 0 bases, the J end by 8 bases, with 15 bases between. The CDR3 DNA reads TGTGCCAGCAGCGTAGGGCAGGGGATTCACCATGAGCAGTTCTTC. Its translation: CASSVGQGIHHEQFF.

This chain connects TRBV19 to TRBJ2-3; 7 bases are a match to TRBD2. The CDR3 runs 15 residues. The germline CDR1 and CDR2 sequences are LNHDA and SQIVND (reference sequence). V trimming: 1 base; J trimming: 1 base; junction bases outside the gene matches: 2. CDR3 amino acids: CASSIGGSRTDTQYF. The CDR3, as DNA: TGTGCCAGTAGTATAGGCGGGAGTCGCACAGATACGCAGTATTTT.

The chain links TRBV11-2 to TRBJ2-1; 11 nucleotides match TRBD1. CDR3 length: 17 amino acids. The germline gives CDR1 SGHAT, CDR2 FQNNGV. The V gene end was trimmed by 3 bases and the J gene end by 5 bases; junction bases not matched to a gene: 9. CDR3 nucleotides: TGTGCCAGCAGCTTCTCAATTGGGACAGGGGGTAACAATGAGCAGTTCTTC. Translation gives CASSFSIGTGGNNEQFF.

The chain recombines TRBV30 with TRBJ1-1, with 9 bases aligning to TRBD1. Germline V gene sequence: CDR1 GTSNPN, CDR2 SVGIG (reference sequence). The CDR3 runs to 14 residues. CDR3 in DNA: TGTGCTCAAACAGGGGGCGCGATGGGCACTGAAGCTTTCTTT. Its translation is CAQTGGAMGTEAFF.

V gene TRBV30 combines with J gene TRBJ1-6; 9 positions match TRBD1. This CDR3 is 15 amino acids long. V was clipped by 4 bases and J by 7 bases; unmatched bases: 8. In germline, CDR1 is GTSNPN, CDR2 SVGIG (reference sequence). The CDR3 here is CAWIPKTGGNSPLHF. The CDR3 DNA follows: TGTGCCTGGATTCCAAAGACAGGGGGGAATTCACCCCTCCACTTT.

This chain connects TRBV19 to TRBJ1-2; D gene ambiguous. The V and J ends lost 5 bases and 4 bases respectively, with 11 bases between them. The length of the CDR3 is 13 residues. In germline, CDR1 is LNHDA, CDR2 SQIVND (reference sequence). CDR3 DNA sequence: TGTGCCAGTAGTGGCCCAGACTTCTATGGCTACACCTTC. This encodes CASSGPDFYGYTF.

This clone was detected a few times. This rearrangement joins TRBV29-1 to TRBJ1-3, with D hard to call. Germline lookup yields CDR1 SQVTM and CDR2 ANQGSEA. Trimming removed 4 bases from V and 0 bases from J, with 7 bases in between. The CDR3 extends over 13 amino acids. CDR3 loop: CSVATNSGNTIYF. DNA of the CDR3: TGCAGCGTTGCCACGAACTCTGGAAACACCATATATTTT.

This clone was seen once. The chain recombines TRBV7-9 with TRBJ1-2; 9 bases fit TRBD1. The germline CDR1 and CDR2 sequences are SEHNR and FQNEAQ (reference sequence). The CDR3 runs 15 residues. Trimming cost V 5 bases and J 3 bases; bases outside gene matches: 7. CDR3 sequence (DNA): TGTGCCAGCAGCCCTGGGACAGGGAGGTACTATGGCTACACCTTC. Translation: CASSPGTGRYYGYTF.

CDR3 nucleotides: TGTGCCAGCAGTGAAACAGGGAGGGAGCCCCAGCATTTT. Protein: CASSETGREPQHF. The chain is built from TRBV6-1 and TRBJ1-5; tentative D call: TRBD1 (6 bases). The CDR3 extends over 13 amino acids. Trimming shortened V by 2 bases and J by 8 bases, and 10 bases separated the two germline ends. Germline assignment: CDR1 MNHNS and CDR2 SASEGT.

The V and J genes are TRBV5-1 and TRBJ2-1; TRBD1 aligns across 8 bases. The length of the CDR3 is 17 residues. Germline V gene lookup returns CDR1 SGHRS and CDR2 YFSETQ. The junction had 13 bases not matched to a gene; V was cut back by 2 bases and J by 6 bases. The CDR3 region is CASSLYDRTGRRNEQFF. CDR3 sequence (DNA): TGCGCCAGCAGCTTATATGATAGGACAGGGAGGCGCAATGAGCAGTTCTTC.

This chain links TRBV27 with TRBJ1-6, with D hard to call. The CDR3 runs to 15 residues. V was trimmed by 1 base and J by 8 bases, leaving 12 bases between them. CDR1 is MNHEY, CDR2 SMNVEV, per germline (reference sequence). CDR3 DNA sequence: TGTGCCAGCAGTTTATTTGGCCGAGACTATTCACCCCTCCACTTT. This sequence encodes CASSLFGRDYSPLHF.

The V gene is TRBV19, the J gene TRBJ1-2; 12 nucleotides line up with TRBD1. The V and J ends lost 6 bases and 6 bases, in that order; junction bases with no gene match: 14. CDR3 size: 17 residues. The germline CDR1 and CDR2 sequences are LNHDA and SQIVND (reference sequence). The CDR3 is CASRTGTGGAGFNGYTF. The DNA for the CDR3 is TGTGCCAGTAGGACCGGGACAGGGGGCGCGGGGTTTAATGGCTACACCTTC.

The V call is TRBV4-1, the J call TRBJ1-5; weak D call: TRBD1 (6 bases). The CDR3 runs to 14 residues. V lost 1 base to trimming and J lost 7 bases, with 11 bases between them. Germline lookup yields CDR1 MGHRA and CDR2 YSYEKL. The CDR3 is CASSQGGGRQPQHF. The DNA of the CDR3 is TGCGCCAGCAGCCAAGGGGGGGGCAGGCAGCCCCAGCATTTT.

This clone was seen just once. The J gene is TRBJ2-4, the V gene TRBV30, with D maybe TRBD2 (7 bases). This CDR3 comprises 14 residues. Germline CDR1 GTSNPN, CDR2 SVGIG (reference sequence). V lost 0 bases, J lost 6 bases, and 12 bases lay in between. The CDR3 nucleotides are TGTGCCTGGAGTGTACAGGGAGGGACAAACATTCAGTACTTC. As protein: CAWSVQGGTNIQYF.

V is TRBV29-1 and J is TRBJ2-7; tentatively, D is TRBD1 (8 bases). The V gene lost 6 bases and the J gene lost 2 bases, with 20 bases spanning the gap. The CDR3 runs to 15 residues. Germline V lookup: CDR1 SQVTM, CDR2 ANQGSEA. The CDR3 spells CSVRMGGTGTYEQYF. The CDR3 coding sequence is TGCAGCGTCCGAATGGGGGGGACAGGTACCTACGAGCAGTACTTC.

The CDR3 DNA reads TGTGCCAGCTCACCCGGGACACCAAATCAGCCCCAGCATTTT. Amino acid sequence: CASSPGTPNQPQHF. The chain joins TRBV18 to TRBJ1-5, with D perhaps TRBD1 (6 bases). This CDR3 is built from 14 residues. Trimming shortened V by 3 bases and J by 4 bases, and 10 bases separated the two germline ends. CDR1 is KGHSH, CDR2 LQKENI, per germline.

This clone was recorded only once. V is TRBV14 and J is TRBJ2-3; D possibly corresponds to TRBD2 (6 bases). Per the germline V gene, CDR1 is SGHDN and CDR2 is FVKESK. The CDR3 extends over 16 amino acids. Trimming took 4 bases from V and 0 from J, leaving 14 bases between them. The CDR3 DNA is TGTGCCAGCAGCCCTTTAGCGGTCCTTAGCACAGATACGCAGTATTTT. This gives the protein CASSPLAVLSTDTQYF.

The chain is built from TRBV15 and TRBJ1-4; D ambiguous. Trimming shortened V by 0 bases and J by 0 bases, and 5 bases separated the two germline ends. Germline-derived CDR1 and CDR2 are LNHNV and YYDKDF (reference sequence). The CDR3 totals 15 residues. The CDR3 DNA is TGTGCCACCAGCAGAGAGGTAACAACTAATGAAAAACTGTTTTTT. This gives the protein CATSREVTTNEKLFF. Full variable domain (remainder filled in from reference TRBV15 and TRBJ1-4): DAMVIQNPRYQVTQFGKPVTLSCSQTLNHNVMYWYQQKSSQAPKLLFHYYDKDFNNEADTPDNFQSRRPNTSFCFLDIRSPGLGDTAMYLCATSREVTTNEKLFFGSGTQLSVL.